These T cell receptor beta chains were read from a single sample in a study of blood T cell repertoires in COVID-19. The data were produced by immunoSEQ multiplex PCR, yet TCRdb's version contains in-frame clones alone and is incomplete. This repertoire shows some 83,000 clones, roughly 88% found once; its top ten account for over 0.35%. Sequencing was done on a sample of peripheral blood. The origin of the receptors is a man aged 55 to 70 with acute or convalescent COVID-19. Both conserved end residues are part of each CDR3. A D gene is named only where the DNA matches it firmly. Size is stated for part of the rows, as once, few or many counts, or as a class when the clone is expanded.

TRBV5-4,TRBJ2-7,NA,NA,TGTGCCAGCAGCTTTCAGGGGTACGAGCAGTACTTC,CASSFQGYEQYF
TRBV2,TRBJ1-6,NA,TRBD1,TGTGCCAGCAGGACCGGGACAGATGGTTCACCCCTCCACTTT,CASRTGTDGSPLHF
TRBV27,TRBJ1-2,NA,NA,TGTGCCAGCAAATTTCTCCGCGGGGGCTACACCTTC,CASKFLRGGYTF
TRBV19,TRBJ2-2,NA,TRBD1,TGTGCCACGCGCGACAGGGGGCACACCGGGGAGCTGTTTTTT,CATRDRGHTGELFF
TRBV6-5,TRBJ2-7,NA,TRBD1,TGTGCCAGCAATTGGGACAGGGGTCCGACCTACGAGCAGTACTTC,CASNWDRGPTYEQYF
TRBV5-4,TRBJ1-2,once,NA,TGTGCCAGCAGCTTGCAACCGACATATGGCTACACCTTC,CASSLQPTYGYTF
TRBV7-9,TRBJ2-3,NA,NA,TGTGCCAGCCAATTGAGGGACATTTTTGATACGCAGTATTTT,CASQLRDIFDTQYF
TRBV28,TRBJ2-5,NA,NA,TGTGCCAGCAGTTACGACACCTTCCGTCAAGAGACCCAGTACTTC,CASSYDTFRQETQYF
TRBV6-5,TRBJ1-3,NA,TRBD1,TGTGCCAGCAGTTACTCGCGACAGGGCCCTGGAAACACCATATATTTT,CASSYSRQGPGNTIYF
TRBV27,TRBJ2-3,NA,NA,TGTGCCAGCAGTTCCCTCCCCCACGGGGGTACAGATACGCAGTATTTT,CASSSLPHGGTDTQYF